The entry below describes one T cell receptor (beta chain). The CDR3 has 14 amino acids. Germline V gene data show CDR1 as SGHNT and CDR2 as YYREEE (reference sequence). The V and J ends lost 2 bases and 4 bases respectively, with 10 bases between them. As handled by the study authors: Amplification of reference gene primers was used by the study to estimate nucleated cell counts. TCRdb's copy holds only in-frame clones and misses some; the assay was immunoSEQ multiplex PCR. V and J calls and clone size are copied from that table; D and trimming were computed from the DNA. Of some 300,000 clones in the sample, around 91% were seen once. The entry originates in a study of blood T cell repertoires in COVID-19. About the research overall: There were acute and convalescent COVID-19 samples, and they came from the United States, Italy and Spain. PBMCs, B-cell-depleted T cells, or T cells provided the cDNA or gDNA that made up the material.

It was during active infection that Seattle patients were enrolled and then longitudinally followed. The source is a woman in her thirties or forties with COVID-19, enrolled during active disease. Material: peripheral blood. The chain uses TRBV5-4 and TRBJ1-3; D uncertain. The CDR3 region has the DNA TGTGCCAGCAGCTTAGGTAGACAAGGAAACACCATATATTTT. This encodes CASSLGRQGNTIYF.